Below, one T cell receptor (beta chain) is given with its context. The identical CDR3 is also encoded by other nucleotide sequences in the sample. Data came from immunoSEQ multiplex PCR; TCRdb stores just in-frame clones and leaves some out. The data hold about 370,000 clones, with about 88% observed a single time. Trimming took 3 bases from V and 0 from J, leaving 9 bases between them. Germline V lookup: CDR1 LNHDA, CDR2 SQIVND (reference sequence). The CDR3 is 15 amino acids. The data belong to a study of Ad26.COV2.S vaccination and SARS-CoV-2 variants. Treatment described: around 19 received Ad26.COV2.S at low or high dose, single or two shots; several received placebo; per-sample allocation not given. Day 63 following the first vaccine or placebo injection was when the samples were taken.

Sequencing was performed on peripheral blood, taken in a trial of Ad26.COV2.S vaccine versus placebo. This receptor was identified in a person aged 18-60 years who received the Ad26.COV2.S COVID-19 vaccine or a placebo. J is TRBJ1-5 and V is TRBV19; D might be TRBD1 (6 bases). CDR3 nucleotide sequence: TGTGCCAGTAGTATGGGGGGCCATAGCAATCAGCCCCAGCATTTT. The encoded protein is CASSMGGHSNQPQHF.